A single sample is the source of the 29 T cell receptor beta chains below, sequenced in a study of cytomegalovirus exposure and HLA in healthy donors. This PCR relied on a set of 60 Vbeta primers and 13 Jbeta primers. Clones were read by immunoSEQ multiplex PCR, and TCRdb kept only the in-frame ones, dropping some. The sample comprises approximately 95,000 clones, around 75% of which are singletons, and approximately 10% rests with the top ten. Material for sequencing was PBMCs. The receptor set was obtained from a man between 18 and 29 years old in good health and CMV-seropositive.

This clone came up a few times. The DNA of the CDR3 is TGTGCCAGCAGGCAGGGGATCCCTGAAGCTTTCTTT. This codes for CASRQGIPEAFF. V and J are TRBV6-1 and TRBJ1-1, with D possibly matching TRBD1 (6 bases). The CDR3 sequence is 12 residues long. CDR1 MNHNS and CDR2 SASEGT come from the germline V gene. Between the trimmed V and J ends, which lost 6 bases and 6 bases, there was a span of 11 bases.

The chain employs TRBV5-1 and TRBJ2-5; no reliable D call. CDR3 length equals 14 residues. Germline values: CDR1 SGHRS, CDR2 YFSETQ. V gave up 0 bases and J gave up 5 bases, with 11 bases separating them. The CDR3 here is CASSLAVGRETQYF. CDR3 DNA sequence: TGCGCCAGCAGCTTGGCGGTGGGCAGGGAGACCCAGTACTTC.

V usage is TRBV7-6 and J usage is TRBJ2-3; 10 bases agree with TRBD1. This CDR3 is 15 amino acids long. The germline V gene encodes CDR1 SGHVS and CDR2 FNYEAQ. Unmatched junction bases numbered 2, after V lost 1 base and J lost 4 bases. CDR3 nucleotide sequence: TGTGCCAGCAGCTTAGTAGGGACAGGGGCAGATACGCAGTATTTT. Its translation is CASSLVGTGADTQYF.

The table lists this clone with a count of one. The V and J genes are TRBV7-9 and TRBJ2-3, with unresolved D. Germline lookup yields CDR1 SEHNR and CDR2 FQNEAQ (reference sequence). The CDR3 runs 13 residues. Trimming removed 6 bases from V and 3 bases from J, with 10 bases in between. The CDR3 here is CASSLARTDTQYF. CDR3 bases: TGTGCCAGCAGTTTGGCTCGAACAGATACGCAGTATTTT.

This clone occurred once. This sequence joins TRBV30 and TRBJ1-2; D not certain. Germline CDR1 reads GTSNPN; CDR2 reads SVGIG (reference sequence). The CDR3 has 13 amino acids. Trimming removed 3 bases from V and 8 bases from J, with 16 bases in between. Here the CDR3 DNA reads TGTGCCTGGAGATTATCCCCGGGGAAAGGCTACACCTTC. Translating it yields CAWRLSPGKGYTF.

This chain connects TRBV5-1 to TRBJ1-1, with D unclear. The CDR3 length is 11 residues. Germline assignment: CDR1 SGHRS and CDR2 YFSETQ. Trimming pared 1 base from V and 8 bases from J, leaving 6 bases between. The CDR3 loop reads CASSLNGEAFF. The CDR3 nucleotides read TGCGCCAGCAGCTTGAACGGGGAAGCTTTCTTT.

The chain couples TRBV5-1 to TRBJ2-3; 8 bases fit TRBD2. The CDR3 sequence is 17 residues long. V shed 4 bases, J shed 3 bases, and the junction held 13 bases outside the gene matches. CDR1 and CDR2 (germline): SGHRS, YFSETQ. CDR3 protein: CASSRSPSAGGTDTQYF. CDR3 DNA sequence: TGCGCCAGCAGCCGATCCCCCAGTGCGGGGGGAACAGATACGCAGTATTTT.

This chain links TRBV9 with TRBJ2-2, with 7 bases lining up with TRBD2. CDR3 length: 17 amino acids. The V gene end was trimmed by 0 bases and the J gene end by 0 bases; junction bases not matched to a gene: 5. The germline V gene encodes CDR1 SGDLS and CDR2 YYNGEE. CDR3: CASSVDRGVTNTGELFF. The DNA of the CDR3 is TGTGCCAGCAGCGTAGATCGGGGGGTAACGAACACCGGGGAGCTGTTTTTT.

There are a few counts of this clone. V gene TRBV7-9 combines with J gene TRBJ1-1; D call uncertain. Trimming removed 5 bases at V and 0 bases at J, with 16 bases between. This CDR3 is 16 amino acids long. Germline loops: CDR1 SEHNR, CDR2 FQNEAQ (reference sequence). CDR3 nucleotide sequence: TGTGCCAGCAGCCGTACCTTAACCGGTATGAACACTGAAGCTTTCTTT. Amino acids: CASSRTLTGMNTEAFF. Full variable domain (rest looked up from reference TRBV7-9 and TRBJ1-1): DTGVSQNPRHKITKRGQNVTFRCDPISEHNRLYWYRQTLGQGPEFLTYFQNEAQLEKSRLLSDRFSAERPKGSFSTLEIQRTEQGDSAMYLCASSRTLTGMNTEAFFGQGTRLTVV.

The chain couples TRBV7-2 to TRBJ2-5, with TRBD2 matching 10 bases. CDR1 and CDR2 from the germline V gene are SGHTA and FQGNSA. The V and J ends lost 5 bases and 5 bases, in that order; junction bases with no gene match: 8. This CDR3 comprises 15 residues. CDR3 DNA: TGTGCCAGCAGCCAAAAGCGGGGGGGCTGGGAGACCCAGTACTTC. It translates to CASSQKRGGWETQYF.

The CDR3 sequence: CASSESSRVSGADTQYF. CDR3 bases: TGCGCCAGCAGTGAGTCTTCTCGGGTCTCAGGGGCAGATACGCAGTATTTT. This chain connects TRBV10-2 to TRBJ2-3; the D gene is possibly TRBD1 (6 bases). In germline, CDR1 is WSHSY, CDR2 SAAADI. Trimming stripped 0 bases from V and 4 bases from J, with 17 bases between. CDR3 size: 17 residues.

This clone was counted between two and nine times. This chain links TRBV6-1 with TRBJ2-7; possible D gene TRBD1, 6 bases. This CDR3 region has 14 residues. Germline values: CDR1 MNHNS, CDR2 SASEGT. Trimming left V 1 base short and J 4 bases short, with 11 bases between. CDR3 sequence: CASSEGGQAYEQYF. The CDR3 coding sequence is TGTGCCAGCAGTGAAGGGGGACAAGCTTACGAGCAGTACTTC.

The chain combines TRBV2 with TRBJ1-2; D gene uncertain. Germline values: CDR1 SNHLY, CDR2 FYNNEI. This CDR3 is 13 amino acids long. V shed 7 bases and J shed 6 bases, with 15 bases lying between them. The CDR3 reads CASNWSGRDGYTF. The CDR3 DNA reads as TGTGCCAGCAACTGGAGTGGGAGGGATGGCTACACCTTC.

The chain couples TRBV28 to TRBJ1-2; TRBD1 agrees at 10 bases. CDR1 is MDHEN, CDR2 SYDVKM, per germline. The V gene end was trimmed by 3 bases and the J gene end by 5 bases; junction bases not matched to a gene: 3. This CDR3 region has 14 residues. CDR3: CASSLSGQGYGYTF. The CDR3 DNA reads as TGTGCCAGCAGTTTGTCGGGACAGGGGTATGGCTACACCTTC.

The V and J genes are TRBV28 and TRBJ2-2, with 8 nucleotides matching TRBD1. CDR3 length: 16 residues. Germline V lookup: CDR1 MDHEN, CDR2 SYDVKM. The ends lost 7 bases at V and 2 bases at J; junction bases unmatched: 9. The CDR3 bases are TGTGCCAGCAAAAGCAGGCAGGGGGCCAACACCGGGGAGCTGTTTTTT. This encodes CASKSRQGANTGELFF. The complete variable domain, with remaining parts taken from reference TRBV28 and TRBJ2-2, reads DVKVTQSSRYLVKRTGEKVFLECVQDMDHENMFWYRQDPGLGLRLIYFSYDVKMKEKGDIPEGYSVSREKKERFSLILESASTNQTSMYLCASKSRQGANTGELFFGEGSRLTVL.

The V gene is TRBV11-2, the J gene TRBJ2-1, with D possibly matching TRBD1 (5 bases). Germline values: CDR1 SGHAT, CDR2 FQNNGV. The V gene lost 0 bases and the J gene lost 10 bases, with 13 bases spanning the gap. The CDR3 is 14 amino acids. The CDR3 reads CASSLDRRAGEQFF. The CDR3 DNA is TGTGCCAGCAGCTTAGATCGTCGAGCAGGGGAGCAGTTCTTC.

The chain uses TRBV4-1 and TRBJ2-5; TRBD1 might be the D (5 bases). The V gene's germline CDR1 is MGHRA and CDR2 YSYEKL. The ends were cut back, 1 base at V and 2 bases at J, with 8 bases in the middle. The length of the CDR3 is 14 residues. CDR3: CASSQGGSQETQYF. In DNA, the CDR3 is TGCGCCAGCAGCCAAGGGGGCAGTCAAGAGACCCAGTACTTC.

In this sample, this clone turned up a few times. The CDR3 region is CATVMGQGEDEQFF. CDR3 sequence (DNA): TGTGCCACGGTTATGGGACAGGGGGAAGATGAGCAGTTCTTC. The chain employs TRBV27 and TRBJ2-1, with TRBD1 matching over 11 bases. The CDR3 is 14 amino acids. Germline V CDR1 and CDR2: MNHEY, SMNVEV (reference sequence). V gave up 10 bases and J gave up 8 bases; unmatched junction bases: 10.

There are a few counts of this clone. The rearrangement links TRBV7-8 to TRBJ1-2; 8 bases fit TRBD1. This CDR3 contains 15 residues. In germline, CDR1 is SGHVS, CDR2 FQNEAQ. With V trimmed by 1 base and J by 4 bases, 5 bases remained unmatched. DNA for the CDR3: TGTGCCAGCAGCTTAGGGACAGGGTTGGCCTATGGCTACACCTTC. Its translation: CASSLGTGLAYGYTF.

CDR3: CASSPGQGVHEQYF. DNA for the CDR3: TGCGCCAGCAGCCCTGGACAGGGGGTCCACGAGCAGTACTTC. The V call is TRBV5-1, the J call TRBJ2-5; 10 bases fit TRBD1. The DNA end is a closer match to TRBJ2-7, so the J assignment may be wrong. The CDR3 spans 14 residues. Germline CDR1 is SGHRS and CDR2 is YFSETQ.

This clone was seen more than once but under ten times. The J gene is TRBJ1-2, the V gene TRBV6-6; tentatively, D is TRBD1 (5 bases). The germline V gene encodes CDR1 MNHNY and CDR2 SVGAGI (reference sequence). The CDR3 extends over 13 amino acids. V was trimmed by 0 bases and J by 6 bases, leaving 8 bases between them. The CDR3 protein is CASSYSSGHGYTF. The CDR3 DNA is TGTGCCAGCAGTTACTCATCAGGGCATGGCTACACCTTC.

The V call is TRBV5-4, the J call TRBJ2-5; 7 bases agree with TRBD1. Germline V gene lookup returns CDR1 SGHNT and CDR2 YYREEE (reference sequence). Trimming at V came to 3 bases and at J to 1 base, leaving 3 bases not matched to a gene. The CDR3 has 14 residues. The CDR3 protein is CASSSGTVQETQYF. In nucleotides, the CDR3 is TGTGCCAGCAGCTCCGGGACAGTCCAAGAGACCCAGTACTTC.

The rearrangement joins TRBV4-2 to TRBJ2-1; 7 bases map to TRBD2. V lost 2 bases, J lost 0 bases, and 4 bases stayed unmatched. The CDR3 runs 16 residues. Germline CDR1 LGHNA, CDR2 YNFKEQ. Here the CDR3 DNA reads TGTGCCAGCAGCCAATTGGGCGGGGGCTCCTACAATGAGCAGTTCTTC. Residues: CASSQLGGGSYNEQFF.

The chain joins TRBV18 to TRBJ1-2; tentative D call: TRBD1 (5 bases). Trimming pared 3 bases from V and 7 bases from J, leaving 12 bases between. This CDR3 region has 13 residues. Germline loops: CDR1 KGHSH, CDR2 LQKENI. CDR3 in DNA: TGTGCCAGCTCACCCCCTTATGACAGTGGCTACACCTTC. Protein product: CASSPPYDSGYTF.

The chain employs TRBV15 and TRBJ1-5, with D tentatively TRBD1 (5 bases). The CDR3 extends over 18 amino acids. The germline V and J ends were trimmed by 0 bases and 2 bases, with 17 bases remaining between them. CDR1 is LNHNV and CDR2 is YYDKDF in the germline V gene (reference sequence). CDR3 DNA: TGTGCCACCAGCAGAGATCACCCCAGGGAGGTAGGCAATCAGCCCCAGCATTTT. It translates to CATSRDHPREVGNQPQHF. Full variable domain (rest looked up from reference TRBV15 and TRBJ1-5): DAMVIQNPRYQVTQFGKPVTLSCSQTLNHNVMYWYQQKSSQAPKLLFHYYDKDFNNEADTPDNFQSRRPNTSFCFLDIRSPGLGDTAMYLCATSRDHPREVGNQPQHFGDGTRLSIL.

The V gene is TRBV6-4, the J gene TRBJ2-7; D is possibly TRBD2 (6 bases). V dropped 4 bases and J dropped 0 bases, with 22 bases sitting between them. CDR1 and CDR2 (germline): MRHNA, SNTAGT. The CDR3 has 18 amino acids. DNA of the CDR3: TGTGCCAGCAGTGGTCCGGCGGGACGGCCAAGTCTCTCCTACGAGCAGTACTTC. Translating gives CASSGPAGRPSLSYEQYF.

The chain is built from TRBV25-1 and TRBJ2-1; 7 bases line up with TRBD1. With 5 bases clipped from V and 5 bases from J, the junction kept 18 bases outside the gene matches. The V gene's germline CDR1 is MGHDK and CDR2 SYGVNS. CDR3 length equals 18 residues. The CDR3 loop is CASSPSSDRECIHNEQFF. In DNA, the CDR3 is TGTGCCAGCAGTCCCAGCTCAGACAGGGAATGTATCCACAATGAGCAGTTCTTC.

The gene calls are TRBV18 and TRBJ2-5, with 13 bases lining up with TRBD2. The last part of the DNA fits TRBJ2-7 better; the J call may be wrong. Per germline, CDR1 KGHSH and CDR2 LQKENI. CDR3 length equals 16 residues. The CDR3 sequence: CASSLRTSGGIYEQYF. The CDR3 nucleotides read TGTGCCAGCTCACTGAGGACTAGCGGGGGAATTTACGAGCAGTACTTC.

The chain carries TRBV4-1 and TRBJ1-1, with 7 bases fitting TRBD1. From germline, CDR1 is MGHRA and CDR2 YSYEKL. The V gene end was trimmed by 5 bases and the J gene end by 5 bases; junction bases not matched to a gene: 8. CDR3 length: 14 residues. CDR3 region: CASSTQGDGTEAFF. CDR3 bases: TGCGCCAGCAGCACCCAGGGGGATGGGACTGAAGCTTTCTTT.